This T cell receptor beta chain appears in the sequencing data of a study of blood T cell repertoires in COVID-19. Across the study: The United States, Italy and Spain supplied acute and convalescent COVID-19 samples. Sample material is recorded as cDNA or gDNA derived from T cells, B-cell-depleted T cells, or PBMCs.

Authors' analysis steps: The authors estimated nucleated cell counts from reference gene primer amplification. Assay: immunoSEQ multiplex PCR; the TCRdb copy retains only in-frame clones and omits some. V and J calls and clone size come straight from that table; D and trimming were deduced from the DNA. Of about 120,000 clones in the sample, about 91% are singletons; the top ten hold approximately 10%. Trimming pared 2 bases from V and 14 bases from J, leaving 17 bases between. This CDR3 is 13 amino acids long. Germline V lookup: CDR1 SGHRS, CDR2 YFSETQ. Sequenced: peripheral blood. The receptor's source is a man over 45 with acute or convalescent COVID-19. The chain links TRBV5-1 to TRBJ2-1, with D perhaps matching TRBD2 (6 bases). CDR3 nucleotide sequence: TGCGCCAGCAGCTTCGGCCCGACGGGAGAGGAGTTCTTC. Translating gives CASSFGPTGEEFF. The whole variable domain, filled in from reference TRBV5-1 and TRBJ2-1, reads KAGVTQTPRYLIKTRGQQVTLSCSPISGHRSVSWYQQTPGQGLQFLFEYFSETQRNKGNFPGRFSGRQFSNSRSEMNVSTLELGDSALYLCASSFGPTGEEFFGPGTRLTVL.